The source of this TCR beta chain is a study of shared clonotypes between healthy human individuals. The assay was carried out at the deep level. The repertoire was sequenced with immunoSEQ multiplex PCR; TCRdb's copy has only in-frame clones and lacks some. The sample carries 600,000 to 700,000 clones, more than 70% recorded once. Per the germline V gene, CDR1 is SNHLY and CDR2 is FYNNEI. Trimming stripped 7 bases from V and 0 bases from J, with 10 bases between. This CDR3 is 14 amino acids long. This clone has just a few counts. Sample: memory CD4+ T cells sorted from blood. As to subset: CD45RA-negative fraction. The receptor's source is a woman aged 30 to 39 in good health. This sequence joins TRBV2 and TRBJ1-5; D possibly corresponds to TRBD1 (5 bases). The CDR3 nucleotides read TGTGCCAGCACCGAGACAGATAGCAATCAGCCCCAGCATTTT. Its translation: CASTETDSNQPQHF.